The rows below give T cell receptor beta chains drawn from one sample of a study of T cell responses to AZD1222 COVID-19 vaccine. Generated by immunoSEQ multiplex PCR, the TCRdb table keeps only in-frame clones and is missing some. The repertoire has 120,000 to 150,000 clones, around 91% of them found once; the top ten carry around 5.5%. The sample here was peripheral blood, taken on day 0 of AZD1222 vaccination. The receptors come from an adult in good health. Both conserved end residues are part of each CDR3. The D gene is left open where the match is weak. The listing skips clone size in some rows; elsewhere it reads once, few, many or a size class.

j_call,v_call,clone_size,d_call,cdr3_nt,cdr3_aa
TRBJ1-1,TRBV5-4,NA,NA,TGTGCCAGCAGCTCCCAAGTGGGGACCCAGAACACTGAAGCTTTCTTT,CASSSQVGTQNTEAFF
TRBJ1-3,TRBV5-4,NA,NA,TGTGCCAGCAGTTGGGGGGATCGGATAAGCTCTGGAAACACCATATATTTT,CASSWGDRISSGNTIYF
TRBJ2-2,TRBV4-3,NA,NA,TGCGCCAGCAGCTCGTTCAGGGGTACCGGGGAGCTGTTTTTT,CASSSFRGTGELFF
TRBJ2-2,TRBV11-2,NA,NA,TGTGCCAGCAGCTATTATGCCGGGGAGCTGTTTTTT,CASSYYAGELFF
TRBJ1-5,TRBV19,NA,NA,TGTGCCAGTAGTCCTTGGGCGGGCAGGCAGGGCAATCAGCCCCAGCATTTT,CASSPWAGRQGNQPQHF
TRBJ1-3,TRBV3-1/TRBV3-2,NA,NA,TGTGCCAGCAGCCAAGAGGCAGGGTCGCTCGGAAACACCATATATTTT,CASSQEAGSLGNTIYF
TRBJ2-3,TRBV15,once,NA,TGTGCCACCAGCAAAGAGAGGGTTTATCTATCAGATACGCAGTATTTT,CATSKERVYLSDTQYF
TRBJ1-5,TRBV19,NA,NA,TGTGCCAGTAGTAGCCCAGCCAACAATCAGCCCCAGCATTTT,CASSSPANNQPQHF
TRBJ1-2,TRBV5-1,NA,NA,TGCGCCAGCAGCTTGCTGGACGCAAGCTATGGCTACACCTTC,CASSLLDASYGYTF
TRBJ2-2,TRBV6-1,NA,NA,TGTGCCAGCAGTGAAGTGGAGCCCTCGGCTACCTTTGTCGGGGAGCTGTTTTTT,CASSEVEPSATFVGELFF
TRBJ1-3,TRBV12-3/TRBV12-4,NA,NA,TGTGCCAGCAGCAGGTGGGAGGACACCATATATTTT,CASSRWEDTIYF
TRBJ2-2,TRBV13,NA,NA,TGTGCCAGCAGCTTTGGTTTTAACGGGGAGCTGTTTTTT,CASSFGFNGELFF
TRBJ2-7,TRBV12-5,NA,NA,TGTGCTAGTGGTCGGGACAGCGGGCACGAGCAGTACTTC,CASGRDSGHEQYF
TRBJ1-2,TRBV7-2,NA,TRBD1,TGTGCCAGCAGCTCCCGGACAGGCCGTTTCGATGGCTACACCTTC,CASSSRTGRFDGYTF
TRBJ1-4,TRBV7-8,NA,NA,TGTGCCAGCAGCTTAGCATCCGCAACTAATGAAAAACTGTTTTTT,CASSLASATNEKLFF
TRBJ1-2,TRBV27,NA,NA,TGTGCCAGCAGTATCTCCGGGACAACCGTCTATGGCTACACCTTC,CASSISGTTVYGYTF
TRBJ2-5,TRBV9,NA,TRBD1,TGTGCCAGCAGCGTAGCCCCTCACAGGGGAGAGACCCAGTACTTC,CASSVAPHRGETQYF
TRBJ2-1,TRBV5-1,NA,NA,TGCGCCAGCAGCGCCCCGAGCTCCTACAATGAGCAGTTCTTC,CASSAPSSYNEQFF
TRBJ1-1,TRBV2,NA,NA,TGTGCCAGCTCGCAGGGCGCGGGACTTACTGAAGCTTTCTTT,CASSQGAGLTEAFF
TRBJ2-2,TRBV24-1,NA,TRBD2,TGTGCCACCAGTGATCGACTAGCGGGTGATACCGGGGAGCTGTTTTTT,CATSDRLAGDTGELFF
TRBJ1-1,TRBV29-1,NA,NA,TGCAGCGTTGATCTCCCGTTGAACACTGAAGCTTTCTTT,CSVDLPLNTEAFF
TRBJ2-5,TRBV28,NA,NA,TGTGCCAGCAGTCTCACACCCCCTCTAGAGACCCAGTACTTC,CASSLTPPLETQYF
TRBJ2-1,TRBV19,NA,NA,TGTGCCAGTAGTTCAGGGGCCAAAGGCAATGAGCAGTTCTTC,CASSSGAKGNEQFF
TRBJ1-2,TRBV28,NA,TRBD1,TGTGCCAGCAGTTTATTGGGGGGCAGGGGGCCCACTAACTATGGCTACACCTTC,CASSLLGGRGPTNYGYTF
TRBJ2-3,TRBV5-6,NA,NA,TGTGCCAGCAGCTTGGGCCTCGTCCGGGGCACAGATACGCAGTATTTT,CASSLGLVRGTDTQYF
TRBJ1-6,TRBV5-5,NA,NA,TGTGCCAGCAGCTTGGGGGGTAGGGATAATTCACCCCTCCACTTT,CASSLGGRDNSPLHF
TRBJ1-6,TRBV2,NA,NA,TGTGCCAGCATGTACAGGGCCCTTAATTCACCCCTCCACTTT,CASMYRALNSPLHF
TRBJ1-5,TRBV9,NA,NA,TGTGCCAGCAGCTCCCACCGGGCAGGTCAGCCCCAGCATTTT,CASSSHRAGQPQHF